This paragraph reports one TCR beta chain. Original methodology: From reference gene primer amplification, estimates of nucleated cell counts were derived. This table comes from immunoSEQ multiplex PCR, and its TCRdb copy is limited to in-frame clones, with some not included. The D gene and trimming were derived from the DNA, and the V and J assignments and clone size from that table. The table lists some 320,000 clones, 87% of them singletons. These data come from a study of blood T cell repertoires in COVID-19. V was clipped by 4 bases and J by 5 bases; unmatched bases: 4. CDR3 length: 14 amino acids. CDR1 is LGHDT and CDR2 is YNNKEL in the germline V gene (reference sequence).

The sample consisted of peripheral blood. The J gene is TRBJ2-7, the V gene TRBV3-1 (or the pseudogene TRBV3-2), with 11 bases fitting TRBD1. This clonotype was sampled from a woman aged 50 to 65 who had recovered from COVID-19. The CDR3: CASSLGQGGDEQYF. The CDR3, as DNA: TGTGCCAGCAGCCTGGGACAGGGGGGCGACGAGCAGTACTTC.